This TCR beta chain was sequenced in a study of early T cells in non-severe SARS-CoV-2 infection. Only a few counts were recorded for this clonotype. Separate cDNA molecules each had unique molecular identifiers attached to them. MiXCR was run by TCRdb on the 5' RACE reads, yielding one entry per CDR3 protein. The top ten hold 9.4% of the sample, which has some 52,000 distinct CDR3 sequences, over 7.5% seen once. In germline, CDR1 is DFQATT, CDR2 SNEGSKA (reference sequence). V shed 5 bases and J shed 2 bases, with 11 bases lying between them. The CDR3 has 13 residues. This TCR came from an adult who was a healthcare worker with PCR-confirmed SARS-CoV-2 infection or an uninfected control (not recorded which). Sequencing input: whole blood. The chain combines TRBV20-1 with TRBJ2-3, with D possibly TRBD2 on 5 matching bases. CDR3 bases: TGCAGTGCTGGGAAGGACTCCACAGATACGCAGTATTTT. Its translation is CSAGKDSTDTQYF.